A single sample gave rise to the 5 T cell receptor beta chains below, sequenced in a study of blood T cell repertoires in COVID-19. TCRdb's copy holds only in-frame clones and misses some; the assay was immunoSEQ multiplex PCR. The table lists 120,000 to 150,000 clones, approximately 83% of them singletons. The source material was peripheral blood. These receptors all stem from a human donor in a cohort sampled during active COVID-19.

The chain employs TRBV6-2 or TRBV6-3 and TRBJ2-7; 15 bases match TRBD2. Germline CDR1 and CDR2: MNHEY and SVGEGT. With 7 bases clipped from V and 4 bases from J, the junction kept 8 bases outside the gene matches. This CDR3 comprises 16 residues. In DNA form, the CDR3 reads TGTGCCAGCATCCCGGGGACTAGCGGGAGGACATACGAGCAGTACTTC. This gives the protein CASIPGTSGRTYEQYF.

V usage is TRBV19 and J usage is TRBJ1-4; D perhaps matches TRBD1 (6 bases). CDR3 length: 15 residues. V lost 4 bases and J 0 bases, leaving 9 bases between the germline ends. CDR1 LNHDA and CDR2 SQIVND come from the germline V gene (reference sequence). CDR3 region: CASSKGQPTNEKLFF. CDR3 DNA sequence: TGTGCCAGTAGTAAGGGACAACCAACTAATGAAAAACTGTTTTTT.

The gene calls are TRBV6-1 and TRBJ2-1, with TRBD2 matching over 9 bases. The J segment lost 2 bases and the V segment lost 3 bases, leaving 5 bases of the junction unmatched. The CDR3 runs 16 residues. CDR1 is MNHNS and CDR2 is SASEGT in the germline V gene. The CDR3 DNA sequence: TGTGCCAGCAGTGATTCGACTAGCGGAGCCTACAATGAGCAGTTCTTC. Its protein product is CASSDSTSGAYNEQFF.

This chain connects TRBV28 to TRBJ2-4; possible D gene TRBD2, 5 bases. The CDR3 is made up of 12 amino acids. In germline, CDR1 is MDHEN, CDR2 SYDVKM. Trimming removed 5 bases from V and 10 bases from J, with 12 bases in between. CDR3 sequence: CASSPWERIQYF. Written as DNA, the CDR3 is TGTGCCAGCAGTCCATGGGAGAGAATTCAGTACTTC.

This clone was picked up one time. The chain joins TRBV4-3 to TRBJ2-3, with 7 bases lining up with TRBD1. The junction had 6 bases not matched to a gene; V was cut back by 0 bases and J by 3 bases. The germline V gene has CDR1 LGHNA and CDR2 YSLEER. This CDR3 is 16 amino acids long. The CDR3 loop is CASSQDGDSITDTQYF. CDR3 DNA: TGCGCCAGCAGCCAAGATGGGGACAGTATTACAGATACGCAGTATTTT.